These 21 T cell receptor beta chains were sequenced from one sample in a study of shared clonotypes between healthy human individuals. The method was immunoSEQ multiplex PCR; TCRdb's version includes in-frame clones alone and lacks a portion of them. The table shows 2 million to 2.5 million clones, with roughly 90% occurring only once. Material for sequencing was naive CD4+ T cells from PBMCs. Subset noted: CD45RA+ positively selected. The source is a young man in good health. Some clones in this sample may be carry-over from other donors' samples.

This chain links TRBV6-1 with TRBJ2-2, with a weak D call TRBD1 (6 bases). Per germline, CDR1 MNHNS and CDR2 SASEGT. CDR3 length: 13 amino acids. V lost 11 bases and J 5 bases, leaving 15 bases between the germline ends. The CDR3 spells CAAPRTVTGELFF. CDR3 DNA: TGTGCCGCCCCCCGGACAGTTACCGGGGAGCTGTTTTTT.

The rearrangement joins TRBV6-1 to TRBJ1-3, with a tentative D call TRBD1 (5 bases). Trimming removed 3 bases at V and 0 bases at J, with 24 bases between. The V gene's germline CDR1 is MNHNS and CDR2 SASEGT. This CDR3 region has 20 residues. The CDR3 DNA reads as TGTGCCAGCAGTGAGCGGTCGAATCTATCGGGACGGAACTCTGGAAACACCATATATTTT. Translating gives CASSERSNLSGRNSGNTIYF.

V and J are TRBV4-1 and TRBJ2-7; the match to TRBD2 covers 9 bases. The length of the CDR3 is 14 residues. J was trimmed by 5 bases and V by 4 bases; bases with no gene match: 6. Germline-derived CDR1 and CDR2 are MGHRA and YSYEKL. CDR3 protein: CASSRIAGANEQYF. The CDR3 DNA reads TGCGCCAGCAGCCGAATAGCGGGAGCGAACGAGCAGTACTTC.

The genes are TRBV7-2 and TRBJ1-2, with D hard to call. Germline V lookup: CDR1 SGHTA, CDR2 FQGNSA. V was shortened by 5 bases and J by 4 bases, with 14 bases between the two germline ends. The CDR3 is 14 amino acids. CDR3 sequence: CASSRNSGSYGYTF. DNA for the CDR3: TGTGCCAGCAGCCGCAACAGTGGGTCCTATGGCTACACCTTC. Together with reference TRBV7-2 and TRBJ1-2, the CDR3 gives the full variable domain: GAGVSQSPSNKVTEKGKDVELRCDPISGHTALYWYRQSLGQGLEFLIYFQGNSAPDKSGLPSDRFSAERTGGSVSTLTIQRTQQEDSAVYLCASSRNSGSYGYTFGSGTRLTVV.

This chain links TRBV4-1 with TRBJ1-2, with a weak D call TRBD1 (5 bases). V lost 0 bases and J lost 4, with 9 bases in between. The CDR3 consists of 14 residues. Germline V gives CDR1 MGHRA, CDR2 YSYEKL. The CDR3 spells CASSQDKGTYGYTF. CDR3 DNA: TGCGCCAGCAGCCAAGACAAGGGGACCTATGGCTACACCTTC.

The V call is TRBV5-1, the J call TRBJ2-7; D is ambiguous. Germline lookup yields CDR1 SGHRS and CDR2 YFSETQ. The CDR3 extends over 15 amino acids. The ends were cut back, 0 bases at V and 1 base at J, with 11 bases in the middle. CDR3: CASSLGTVLSYEQYF. CDR3 in DNA: TGCGCCAGCAGCTTGGGGACGGTCCTATCCTACGAGCAGTACTTC.

This rearrangement joins TRBV28 to TRBJ1-1; D possibly corresponds to TRBD1 (5 bases). The CDR3 runs to 15 residues. Trimming removed 1 base at V and 5 bases at J, with 14 bases between. Germline loops: CDR1 MDHEN, CDR2 SYDVKM. CDR3 sequence: CASSLFPQGETEAFF. The CDR3 DNA reads as TGTGCCAGCAGTTTATTCCCGCAGGGAGAGACTGAAGCTTTCTTT.

V is TRBV5-1 and J is TRBJ2-1; tentative D call: TRBD2 (5 bases). Between the trimmed V and J ends, which lost 7 bases and 7 bases, there was a span of 15 bases. The CDR3 contains 13 residues. Germline-derived CDR1 and CDR2 are SGHRS and YFSETQ. CDR3 DNA: TGCGCCAGCCGAACGGTGGGAGCAAATGAGCAGTTCTTC. It translates to CASRTVGANEQFF.

The chain carries TRBV6-1 and TRBJ1-4, with a possible D match to TRBD1 (5 bases). V shed 1 base and J shed 11 bases, with 17 bases lying between them. This CDR3 is 15 amino acids long. Germline loops: CDR1 MNHNS, CDR2 SASEGT. The CDR3 here is CASSEGGYGGRKLFF. Written as DNA, the CDR3 is TGTGCCAGCAGTGAAGGAGGATATGGGGGTCGGAAACTGTTTTTT.

The rearrangement joins TRBV10-3 to TRBJ1-3; 7 bases map to TRBD1. The V gene end was trimmed by 10 bases and the J gene end by 6 bases; junction bases not matched to a gene: 9. Germline assignment: CDR1 ENHRY and CDR2 SYGVKD. The CDR3 contains 13 residues. Here the CDR3 reads CASRNQGENTIYF. CDR3 nucleotides: TGTGCCAGCCGGAACCAGGGGGAAAACACCATATATTTT.

J is TRBJ2-3 and V is TRBV2; D is ambiguous. The CDR3 runs to 8 residues. Germline lookup yields CDR1 SNHLY and CDR2 FYNNEI. Trimming cost V 8 bases and J 8 bases, with 2 bases left between them. The CDR3 loop is CASGTQYF. The CDR3 DNA is TGTGCCAGCGGTACGCAGTATTTT.

The chain employs TRBV18 and TRBJ1-2, with D possibly matching TRBD1 (5 bases). CDR1 KGHSH and CDR2 LQKENI come from the germline V gene. The V gene lost 3 bases and the J gene lost 2 bases, with 13 bases spanning the gap. This CDR3 comprises 15 residues. The CDR3 here is CASSPGQTGNYGYTF. CDR3 DNA: TGTGCCAGCTCACCGGGGCAGACCGGAAACTATGGCTACACCTTC.

CDR3 nucleotides: TGTGCCAGCAGTTTACAGGGCACGTCCACCTACGAGCAGTACTTC. It translates to CASSLQGTSTYEQYF. The V and J genes are TRBV27 and TRBJ2-7; D may be TRBD1 (5 bases). There are 15 residues in the CDR3. Trimming pared 2 bases from V and 2 bases from J, leaving 13 bases between. Germline V gene data show CDR1 as MNHEY and CDR2 as SMNVEV (reference sequence).

The chain couples TRBV9 to TRBJ1-3; D uncertain. Germline loops: CDR1 SGDLS, CDR2 YYNGEE. The CDR3 is 16 amino acids. Trimming took off 2 bases at V and 0 bases at J, with 12 bases between the two ends. The CDR3 DNA reads as TGTGCCAGCAGCGTGACCCTAGGCCCCTCTGGAAACACCATATATTTT. Protein product: CASSVTLGPSGNTIYF.

This clone was seen once. The rearrangement uses TRBV18 and TRBJ1-5; possible D gene TRBD1, 6 bases. V lost 3 bases, J lost 2 bases, and 14 bases lay in between. The CDR3 has 16 residues. CDR1 and CDR2 from the germline V gene are KGHSH and LQKENI. CDR3 sequence reads: CASSPRAGEGNQPQHF. The CDR3 nucleotides are TGTGCCAGCTCACCTAGGGCAGGGGAGGGCAATCAGCCCCAGCATTTT.

The chain links TRBV28 to TRBJ1-5; the D is unclear. With 2 bases removed from V and 2 bases from J, the gap between germline ends came to 7 bases. CDR3 length equals 14 residues. Looked up from germline, CDR1 is MDHEN and CDR2 is SYDVKM. The CDR3 DNA reads TGTGCCAGCAGTTTAATCCAGGGCAATCAGCCCCAGCATTTT. Translated, it gives CASSLIQGNQPQHF.

As to this clone: In the same sample, other DNA sequences code for this CDR3. The chain recombines TRBV5-4 with TRBJ2-2; the D is unclear. The CDR3 has 14 amino acids. Germline V gene sequence: CDR1 SGHNT, CDR2 YYREEE (reference sequence). V was cut by 0 bases and J by 2 bases, with 5 bases left in between. The CDR3 loop is CASSLGPNTGELFF. In DNA, the CDR3 is TGTGCCAGCAGCTTGGGTCCTAACACCGGGGAGCTGTTTTTT.

V usage is TRBV9 and J usage is TRBJ1-3; 7 bases agree with TRBD1. The germline V gene has CDR1 SGDLS and CDR2 YYNGEE. The V and J ends lost 3 bases and 9 bases, in that order; junction bases with no gene match: 9. The CDR3 is made up of 14 amino acids. This CDR3 reads CASSARQGEVTIYF. The CDR3 nucleotides read TGTGCCAGCAGCGCCCGACAGGGAGAGGTCACCATATATTTT.

This sequence joins TRBV28 and TRBJ1-4; 7 bases are shared with TRBD1. Unmatched junction bases numbered 4, after V lost 6 bases and J lost 3 bases. Germline lookup yields CDR1 MDHEN and CDR2 SYDVKM. The CDR3 runs 14 residues. The CDR3 here is CASSTGAANEKLFF. CDR3 DNA sequence: TGTGCCAGCAGCACAGGGGCGGCTAATGAAAAACTGTTTTTT.

This clone occurred once. The chain uses TRBV2 and TRBJ2-2; TRBD1 aligns across 9 bases. V lost 6 bases and J lost 2; bases outside the gene matches: 7. The CDR3 has 16 residues. CDR1 is SNHLY and CDR2 is FYNNEI in the germline V gene. The CDR3 DNA reads as TGTGCCAGCAGCCGGGACAGGGTATCAAACACCGGGGAGCTGTTTTTT. It is translated as CASSRDRVSNTGELFF. The full variable domain, with the rest looked up from reference TRBV2 and TRBJ2-2, is EPEVTQTPSHQVTQMGQEVILRCVPISNHLYFYWYRQILGQKVEFLVSFYNNEISEKSEIFDDQFSVERPDGSNFTLKIRSTKLEDSAMYFCASSRDRVSNTGELFFGEGSRLTVL.

V usage is TRBV30 and J usage is TRBJ2-1, with 9 bases identical to TRBD2. The CDR3 consists of 14 residues. Germline CDR1 GTSNPN, CDR2 SVGIG (reference sequence). The V gene end was trimmed by 3 bases and the J gene end by 8 bases; junction bases not matched to a gene: 8. The CDR3 DNA sequence: TGTGCCTGGAGCACCGGGACTAGCCTCCATGAGCAGTTCTTC. Amino acid sequence: CAWSTGTSLHEQFF.